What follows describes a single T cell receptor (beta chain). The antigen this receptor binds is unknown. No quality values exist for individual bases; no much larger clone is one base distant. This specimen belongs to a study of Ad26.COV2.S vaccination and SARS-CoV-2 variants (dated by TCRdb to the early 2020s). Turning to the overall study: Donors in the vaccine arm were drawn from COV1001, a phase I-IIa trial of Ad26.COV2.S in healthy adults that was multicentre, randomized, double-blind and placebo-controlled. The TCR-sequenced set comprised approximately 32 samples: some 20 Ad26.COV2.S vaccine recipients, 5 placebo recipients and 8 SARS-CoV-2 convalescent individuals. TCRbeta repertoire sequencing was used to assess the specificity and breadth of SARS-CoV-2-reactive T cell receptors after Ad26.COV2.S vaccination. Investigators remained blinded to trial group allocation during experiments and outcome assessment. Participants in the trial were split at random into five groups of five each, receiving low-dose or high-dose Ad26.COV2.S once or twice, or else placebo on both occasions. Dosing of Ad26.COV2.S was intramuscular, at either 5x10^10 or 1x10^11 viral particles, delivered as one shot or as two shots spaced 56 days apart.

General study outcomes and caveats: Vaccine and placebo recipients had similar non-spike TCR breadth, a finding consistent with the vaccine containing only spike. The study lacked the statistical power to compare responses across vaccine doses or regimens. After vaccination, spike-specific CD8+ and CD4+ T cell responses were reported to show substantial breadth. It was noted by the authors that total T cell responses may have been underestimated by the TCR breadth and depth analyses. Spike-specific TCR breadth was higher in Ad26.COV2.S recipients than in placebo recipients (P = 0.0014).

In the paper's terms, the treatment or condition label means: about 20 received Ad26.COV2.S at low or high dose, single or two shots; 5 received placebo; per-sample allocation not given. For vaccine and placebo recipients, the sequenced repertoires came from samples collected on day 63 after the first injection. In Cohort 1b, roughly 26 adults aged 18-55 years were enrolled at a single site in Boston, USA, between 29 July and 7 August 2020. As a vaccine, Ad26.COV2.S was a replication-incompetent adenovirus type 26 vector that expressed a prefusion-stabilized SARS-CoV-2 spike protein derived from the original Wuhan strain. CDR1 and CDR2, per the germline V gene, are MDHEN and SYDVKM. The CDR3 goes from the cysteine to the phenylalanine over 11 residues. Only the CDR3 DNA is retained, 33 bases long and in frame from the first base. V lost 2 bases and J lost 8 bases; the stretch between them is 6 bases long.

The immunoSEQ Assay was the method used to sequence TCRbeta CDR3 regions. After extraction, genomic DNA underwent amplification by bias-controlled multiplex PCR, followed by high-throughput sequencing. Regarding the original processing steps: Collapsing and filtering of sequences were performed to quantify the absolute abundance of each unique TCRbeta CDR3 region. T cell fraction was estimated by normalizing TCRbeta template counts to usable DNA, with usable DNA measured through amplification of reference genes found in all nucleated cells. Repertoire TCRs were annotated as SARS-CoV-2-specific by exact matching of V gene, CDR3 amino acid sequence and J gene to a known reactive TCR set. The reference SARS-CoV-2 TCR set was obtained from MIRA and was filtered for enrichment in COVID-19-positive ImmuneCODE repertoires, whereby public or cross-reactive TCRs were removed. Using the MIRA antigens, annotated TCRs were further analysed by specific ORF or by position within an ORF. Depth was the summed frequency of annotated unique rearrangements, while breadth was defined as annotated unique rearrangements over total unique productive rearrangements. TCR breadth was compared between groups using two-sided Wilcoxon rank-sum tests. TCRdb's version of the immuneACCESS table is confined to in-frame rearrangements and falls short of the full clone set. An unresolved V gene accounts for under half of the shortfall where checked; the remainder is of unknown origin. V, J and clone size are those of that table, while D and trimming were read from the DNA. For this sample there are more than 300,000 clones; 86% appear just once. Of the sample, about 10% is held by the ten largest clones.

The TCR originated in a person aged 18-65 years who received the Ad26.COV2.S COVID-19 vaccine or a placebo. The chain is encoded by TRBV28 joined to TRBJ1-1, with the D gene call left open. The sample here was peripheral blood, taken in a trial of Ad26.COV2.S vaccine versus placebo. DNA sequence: TGTGCCAGCAGTTTAGGCTACGAAGCTTTCTTT. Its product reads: CASSLGYEAFF. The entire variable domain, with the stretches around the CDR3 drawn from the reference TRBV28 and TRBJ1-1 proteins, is DVKVTQSSRYLVKRTGEKVFLECVQDMDHENMFWYRQDPGLGLRLIYFSYDVKMKEKGDIPEGYSVSREKKERFSLILESASTNQTSMYLCASSLGYEAFFGQGTRLTVV.